This TCR beta chain was sequenced for a study of blood T cell repertoires in COVID-19. Study as a whole: Acute-phase and convalescent COVID-19 samples originated in the United States, Italy and Spain. T cells, B-cell-depleted T cells, or PBMCs provided the cDNA or gDNA that served as material.

The V segment lost 3 bases and the J segment 2 bases; nucleotides outside the gene matches: 7. CDR3 length: 15 residues. Germline lookup yields CDR1 DFQATT and CDR2 SNEGSKA (reference sequence). Recovered status applied to Cohort 3 donors who had two consecutive negative PCRs. It also applied to those with clearance or with symptom resolution. This clone has only one observation. The table came from immunoSEQ multiplex PCR; TCRdb's copy has only in-frame clones and leaves some out. Seen here are about 190,000 clones, 78% observed once, and the top ten hold roughly 17%. This TCR was recovered from a woman in her forties or fifties who had recovered from COVID-19. The rearrangement uses TRBV20-1 and TRBJ2-3; TRBD2 agrees at 8 bases. What was sequenced was PBMCs or T cells enriched from blood (not recorded which). The CDR3 region is CSASASGYLTDTQYF. Written as DNA, the CDR3 is TGCAGTGCTAGTGCTAGCGGGTACCTCACAGATACGCAGTATTTT.